The T cell receptor (beta chain) under discussion was sequenced for a study of blood T cell repertoires in COVID-19. The wider study: The United States, Italy and Spain provided the acute and convalescent COVID-19 samples. Nucleic acid was either cDNA or gDNA, and it came from T cells, B-cell-depleted T cells, or PBMCs.

The V gene lost 0 bases and the J gene lost 5 bases, with 12 bases spanning the gap. The CDR3 sequence is 16 residues long. Germline CDR1 is SGHRS and CDR2 is YFSETQ. In the authors' methods: Nucleated cell number was recorded as an estimate derived from reference gene primer amplification. Method: immunoSEQ multiplex PCR; TCRdb's copy keeps in-frame clones and lacks some. The V and J calls and the clone size are those of that table, but D and trimming were determined from the DNA. The repertoire holds 250,000 to 350,000 clones, with around 90% as singletons. The receptor comes from a man in his late teens or twenties with active or convalescent COVID-19. The sequenced sample was peripheral blood. The V and J genes are TRBV5-1 and TRBJ1-6; possible D gene TRBD1, 5 bases. CDR3 amino acids: CASSLGDWTDNSPLHF. The CDR3 nucleotides read TGCGCCAGCAGCTTGGGGGACTGGACCGATAATTCACCCCTCCACTTT.